This is a list of T cell receptor beta chains from one sample in a study of cytomegalovirus exposure and HLA in healthy donors. Using immunoSEQ multiplex PCR, the repertoire was profiled, and TCRdb retains in-frame clones only, with some absent. The sample lists about 130,000 clones, roughly 93% occurring once. Sequenced: PBMCs. The receptors shown here come from a woman between 18 and 29 years old in good health and CMV-seronegative. The CDR3 runs from the conserved cysteine through the conserved F or W.

V	CDR3
TRBV6-5	CASSWDSPQSFF
TRBV11-2	CASSLERGNTEAFF
TRBV9	CASSAGSAGGYEQYF
TRBV7-6	CASSRQGNQPQHF
TRBV9	CASSVYYGGAGETQYF
TRBV29-1	CSVALGDYGYTF
TRBV6-1	CASSETGDSSYEQYF
TRBV7-8	CASSLRLAEISYNEQFF
TRBV28	CASSPKPGQGSYEQYF
TRBV5-1	CASSWGGTGANVLTF
TRBV6-1	CASSERSIDTQYF
TRBV14	CASSLTGGTEAFF
TRBV9	CASSPGQGSSYEQYF
TRBV5-8	CASSRTSGRGYEQFF
TRBV5-1	CASSLDASGGEETQYF
TRBV2	CASTERRSNTEAFF
TRBV7-9	CASSLQGTTEAFF
TRBV7-9	CASSFPSSYEQYF
TRBV5-6	CASSFRGGTVDGYTF
TRBV7-7	CASSARGTGELFF
TRBV27	CASSLLAGGETQYF
TRBV7-9	CASSQGTGTSGELFF
TRBV28	CASSFTRDINTEAFF
TRBV11-2	CASSPTGGFYEQYF
TRBV6-8	CASVSGRGLRETQYF
TRBV6-5	CASTPGAGVYNEQFF
TRBV6-5	CAVQGYNEQFF
TRBV11-2	CASSLGWTGNYEAFF
TRBV18	CASSTLRVSDRGKNEQFF
TRBV5-1	CASSLGTFSGANVLTF
TRBV5-1	CASGVTSQETQYF
TRBV15	CATSRDLAGYEQYF
TRBV5-4	CASSLTARSNTEAFF
TRBV11-2	CASSPDMSSGNTIYF
TRBV28	CASRRDSSYEQYF
TRBV30	CAWNPPGYNTEAFF
TRBV11-2	CASSLGWEVGSPLHF
TRBV27	CASSLSLAYNEKLFF
TRBV7-9	CASSLEPYEQYF
TRBV5-1	CASSFGDLEAFF
TRBV6-5	CASSPKGVLDTQYF
TRBV5-6	CASSLRGDETQYF
TRBV5-6	CASSYTSGAITGELFF
TRBV6-1	CASLPGGNYYEQYF
TRBV6-6	CASYPGTGTYEQYF
TRBV30	CAWTGGGTEAFF
TRBV5-5	CASSLVGRSSEQYF
TRBV7-9	CASSLTSGGTSTDTQYF
TRBV5-1	CASSSHKTNEHGYTF
TRBV6-1	CASSEHRRAEAFF
TRBV30	CARRTGPDWAEAFF
TRBV5-1	CASSIGQGNTEAFF
TRBV5-6	CASSPGLAGGFGEQYF
TRBV28	CASAQGVIEKLFF
TRBV30	CAWGTSGGYEQYF